Following are 30 T cell receptor beta chains from one sample sequenced in a study of a mutant IDH1 vaccine in newly diagnosed glioma (dated by TCRdb to 2020 to 2023). The library was prepared using the immunoSEQ multiplex PCR assay. This immuneACCESS table, as held by TCRdb, lists in-frame sequences with V and J called but not all clones. Of the missing ones, under half trace to an unresolved V gene in checked studies; the others have no known cause. For this sample the table gives about 36,000 clones, of which 80% were detected only once. The ten largest clones take up more than 13% of the sample. Their cognate antigens are unknown. What the time point label conveys for this sample: week 11, during vaccination. A 20-mer mutant IDH1 peptide at 300 micrograms in Montanide made up each vaccine dose, which was injected subcutaneously together with topical imiquimod. The sequencing here drew on peripheral blood mononuclear cells (PBMCs), taken from a glioma patient whose treatment included an IDH1 peptide vaccine. These receptors all come from a woman under 40 with glioma. Some clones in this sample may be carry-over from other donors' samples.

The rearrangement uses TRBV19 and TRBJ1-1; D not resolved. This CDR3 has 15 amino acids. The V gene's germline CDR1 is LNHDA and CDR2 SQIVND (reference sequence). V lost 1 base and J lost 5, with 14 bases in between. The CDR3 nucleotides read TGTGCCAGTAGTATAGGGTATGAAGGAGTGACTGAAGCTTTCTTT. Its protein is CASSIGYEGVTEAFF.

The gene calls are TRBV12-5 and TRBJ2-2; no definite D call. Germline CDR1 is LGHNT and CDR2 is FRNRAP. V gave up 0 bases and J gave up 0 bases, with 8 bases separating them. The CDR3 runs to 16 residues. For the CDR3, the DNA is TGTGCTAGTGGTTTGGTGCCAGACACGAACACCGGGGAGCTGTTTTTT. Translation: CASGLVPDTNTGELFF.

The V call is TRBV9, the J call TRBJ2-7; D gene unclear. The CDR3 runs to 14 residues. The germline CDR1 and CDR2 sequences are SGDLS and YYNGEE. The germline V and J ends were trimmed by 4 bases and 4 bases, with 15 bases remaining between them. The CDR3 coding sequence is TGTGCCAGCAGCCCCGAGGAAACCCCTTACGAGCAGTACTTC. It encodes CASSPEETPYEQYF.

This clone has a single count. The chain couples TRBV6-6 to TRBJ2-3, with 7 bases aligning to TRBD1. Looked up from germline, CDR1 is MNHNY and CDR2 is SVGAGI (reference sequence). The CDR3 consists of 12 residues. The J segment lost 7 bases and the V segment lost 6 bases, leaving 4 bases of the junction unmatched. The CDR3 nucleotides are TGTGCCAGCAGACAGGGGTGGAATACGCAGTATTTT. Its protein product is CASRQGWNTQYF.

The chain recombines TRBV10-2 with TRBJ2-5; 10 bases are shared with TRBD2. The CDR3 spans 15 residues. Looked up from germline, CDR1 is WSHSY and CDR2 is SAAADI. V lost 4 bases and J lost 5; bases outside the gene matches: 7. The CDR3 DNA sequence: TGCGCCAGCAGTGTGGGAAGCGGGGGGGGTGAGACCCAGTACTTC. Encoded protein: CASSVGSGGGETQYF.

The V and J genes are TRBV18 and TRBJ2-7, with D uncertain. The length of the CDR3 is 12 residues. The germline V gene encodes CDR1 KGHSH and CDR2 LQKENI. V shed 6 bases and J shed 1 base, with 7 bases lying between them. CDR3 loop: CASSTPSYEQYF. DNA of the CDR3: TGTGCCAGCTCCACCCCGTCCTACGAGCAGTACTTC.

This rearrangement joins TRBV5-5 to TRBJ2-3; possibly TRBD1 for D (6 bases). Germline lookup yields CDR1 SGHKS and CDR2 YYEKEE (reference sequence). This CDR3 has 14 residues. Trimming left V 5 bases short and J 9 bases short, with 19 bases between. CDR3 DNA sequence: TGTGCCAGCAGTCATTTGACAGGACTGGAAACGCAGTATTTT. Its translation: CASSHLTGLETQYF.

This chain links TRBV2 with TRBJ2-2; the match to TRBD2 covers 9 bases. The CDR3 runs to 15 residues. The junction had 0 bases not matched to a gene; V was cut back by 2 bases and J by 2 bases. Germline lookup yields CDR1 SNHLY and CDR2 FYNNEI. CDR3 in DNA: TGTGCCAGCAGTGAACTAGCGGGAAACACCGGGGAGCTGTTTTTT. This sequence encodes CASSELAGNTGELFF.

This chain connects TRBV30 to TRBJ1-2; D might be TRBD1 (6 bases). The germline V gene encodes CDR1 GTSNPN and CDR2 SVGIG (reference sequence). V was trimmed by 2 bases and J by 8 bases, leaving 18 bases between them. The CDR3 is made up of 14 amino acids. CDR3 loop: CAWSPGQGTWGYTF. As DNA, the CDR3 is TGTGCCTGGAGTCCCGGGCAGGGGACATGGGGCTACACCTTC. Combining the CDR3 with reference TRBV30 and TRBJ1-2 gives the whole variable domain SQTIHQWPATLVQPVGSPLSLECTVEGTSNPNLYWYRQAAGRGLQLLFYSVGIGQISSEVPQNLSASRPQDRQFILSSKKLLLSDSGFYLCAWSPGQGTWGYTFGSGTRLTVV.

The V and J genes are TRBV5-1 and TRBJ1-4; 10 bases are shared with TRBD1. The germline V gene has CDR1 SGHRS and CDR2 YFSETQ. This CDR3 is built from 14 residues. J gave up 7 bases and V 7 bases, and 7 bases lay outside the gene matches. The CDR3 sequence: CASGTGALGEKLFF. The CDR3 DNA is TGCGCCAGCGGGACAGGGGCACTAGGTGAAAAACTGTTTTTT.

The chain employs TRBV29-1 and TRBJ2-5; TRBD1 matches 7 bases. With V trimmed by 5 bases and J by 4 bases, 10 bases remained unmatched. This CDR3 comprises 14 residues. Germline CDR1 reads SQVTM; CDR2 reads ANQGSEA. CDR3 region: CSVYFDREGETQYF. The CDR3 DNA reads as TGCAGCGTTTATTTCGACAGGGAAGGAGAGACCCAGTACTTC.

The chain joins TRBV5-4 to TRBJ2-7, with D hard to call. V was clipped by 4 bases and J by 3 bases, with 14 bases between them. The CDR3 has 14 amino acids. Germline V lookup: CDR1 SGHNT, CDR2 YYREEE (reference sequence). CDR3 residues: CASSLTSLDYEQYF. The CDR3 DNA follows: TGTGCCAGCAGCCTTACCTCGTTAGACTACGAGCAGTACTTC. The variable domain in full, completed from reference TRBV5-4 and TRBJ2-7, reads ETGVTQSPTHLIKTRGQQVTLRCSSQSGHNTVSWYQQALGQGPQFIFQYYREEENGRGNFPPRFSGLQFPNYSSELNVNALELDDSALYLCASSLTSLDYEQYFGPGTRLTVT.

The chain employs TRBV5-5 and TRBJ2-5; perhaps D is TRBD1 or TRBD2 (5 bases each). CDR3 length: 14 residues. CDR1 and CDR2 from the germline V gene are SGHKS and YYEKEE (reference sequence). The V end lost 2 bases, the J end lost 8 bases, and 16 bases lay between the germline ends. Here the CDR3 DNA reads TGTGCCAGCAGCTTAACCTGGATGGGGGACACCCAGTACTTC. Residues: CASSLTWMGDTQYF.

The V call is TRBV28, the J call TRBJ2-5, with a tentative D call TRBD2 (6 bases). The CDR3 contains 15 residues. Germline-derived CDR1 and CDR2 are MDHEN and SYDVKM. V shed 8 bases and J shed 9 bases, with 25 bases lying between them. The CDR3: CASRPRRGSRESQYF. In nucleotides, the CDR3 is TGTGCCAGCCGGCCCCGGAGGGGTAGCCGGGAATCCCAGTACTTC.

This clone was found once. The rearrangement uses TRBV19 and TRBJ1-1; weak D call: TRBD1 (5 bases). V was cut by 5 bases and J by 3 bases, with 28 bases left in between. The CDR3 runs 19 residues. CDR1 is LNHDA and CDR2 is SQIVND in the germline V gene (reference sequence). Written as DNA, the CDR3 is TGTGCCAGTAGTTCCCCCAGGACGAACGTGGGGCTCGAGGACACTGAAGCTTTCTTT. This sequence encodes CASSSPRTNVGLEDTEAFF.

The chain couples TRBV5-8 to TRBJ1-4; D not certain. Trimming stripped 0 bases from V and 0 bases from J, with 6 bases between. The germline V gene has CDR1 SGHTS and CDR2 YDEGEE. This CDR3 region has 15 residues. CDR3 region: CASSLGFSTNEKLFF. CDR3 bases: TGTGCCAGCAGCTTGGGATTTTCAACTAATGAAAAACTGTTTTTT.

The chain has TRBV25-1 and TRBJ2-7; TRBD1 matches 7 bases. CDR3 length: 14 residues. After removal of 6 bases from V and 2 bases from J, the junction contained 7 bases not matched to a gene. Germline-derived CDR1 and CDR2 are MGHDK and SYGVNS. The CDR3 loop reads CASSTGTEAYEQYF. DNA of the CDR3: TGTGCCAGCAGCACCGGGACAGAAGCCTACGAGCAGTACTTC.

This clone has just a few counts. V gene TRBV25-1 combines with J gene TRBJ1-1, with D unresolved. This CDR3 comprises 11 residues. With 3 bases removed from V and 8 bases from J, the gap between germline ends came to 7 bases. Germline CDR1 MGHDK, CDR2 SYGVNS. In nucleotides, the CDR3 is TGTGCCAGCAGTGACCGAGGAGAAGCTTTCTTT. It encodes CASSDRGEAFF.

This chain links TRBV14 with TRBJ1-5; possible D gene TRBD1, 5 bases. Trimming removed 4 bases from V and 6 bases from J, with 16 bases in between. The germline V gene has CDR1 SGHDN and CDR2 FVKESK. CDR3 length: 15 residues. The CDR3 loop is CASSPGPGTGQPQHF. In DNA, the CDR3 is TGTGCCAGCAGCCCCGGACCAGGGACGGGTCAGCCCCAGCATTTT.

J is TRBJ1-3 and V is TRBV7-9; TRBD1 matches at 8 bases. The V segment lost 11 bases and the J segment 0 bases; nucleotides outside the gene matches: 3. CDR3 length: 13 amino acids. The germline V gene encodes CDR1 SEHNR and CDR2 FQNEAQ (reference sequence). The DNA for the CDR3 is TGTGCCTCAGGGGGCCGCTCTGGAAACACCATATATTTT. It is translated as CASGGRSGNTIYF. Combining the CDR3 with reference TRBV7-9 and TRBJ1-3 gives the whole variable domain DTGVSQNPRHKITKRGQNVTFRCDPISEHNRLYWYRQTLGQGPEFLTYFQNEAQLEKSRLLSDRFSAERPKGSFSTLEIQRTEQGDSAMYLCASGGRSGNTIYFGEGSWLTVV.

V usage is TRBV6-5 and J usage is TRBJ2-3; 8 nucleotides line up with TRBD1. J lost 4 bases, V lost 6 bases, and 3 bases had no gene match. In germline, CDR1 is MNHEY, CDR2 SVGAGI. The CDR3 is 13 amino acids. The DNA for the CDR3 is TGTGCCAGCAGGTCAGGGGGCCCAGATACGCAGTATTTT. As protein: CASRSGGPDTQYF.

The chain joins TRBV27 to TRBJ1-1, with a tentative D call TRBD1 (5 bases). This CDR3 spans 14 amino acids. V shed 2 bases and J shed 4 bases, with 11 bases lying between them. Germline CDR1 reads MNHEY; CDR2 reads SMNVEV (reference sequence). CDR3 loop: CASSLGGRGTEAFF. The CDR3 nucleotides read TGTGCCAGCAGTTTAGGGGGAAGGGGCACTGAAGCTTTCTTT.

This chain connects TRBV13 to TRBJ2-1; TRBD2 aligns across 13 bases. The V gene end was trimmed by 4 bases and the J gene end by 10 bases; junction bases not matched to a gene: 19. Germline V CDR1 and CDR2: PRHDT, FYEKMQ (reference sequence). This CDR3 spans 19 amino acids. CDR3 amino acids: CASSSPGLAGDPPPREQFF. DNA for the CDR3: TGTGCCAGCAGCTCCCCAGGACTAGCGGGAGACCCCCCTCCCCGAGAGCAGTTCTTC.

The genes are TRBV30 and TRBJ2-3; 7 bases fit TRBD2. CDR1 is GTSNPN, CDR2 SVGIG, per germline (reference sequence). The CDR3 contains 13 residues. Trimming cost V 4 bases and J 1 base; bases outside gene matches: 2. The CDR3 nucleotides are TGTGCCTGGAATCGGGGGGGCACAGATACGCAGTATTTT. Its protein is CAWNRGGTDTQYF.

The rearrangement links TRBV6-5 to TRBJ1-2; D unclear. The germline V gene encodes CDR1 MNHEY and CDR2 SVGAGI. V gave up 2 bases and J gave up 4 bases, with 8 bases separating them. CDR3 length: 13 amino acids. This CDR3 reads CASSYGPPYGYTF. CDR3 DNA: TGTGCCAGCAGTTACGGGCCCCCCTATGGCTACACCTTC.

The chain carries TRBV28 and TRBJ2-7; 11 nucleotides match TRBD2. V was pared by 5 bases and J by 7 bases, with 7 bases of the junction left unmatched. The germline V gene has CDR1 MDHEN and CDR2 SYDVKM. The CDR3 length is 14 residues. The CDR3 spells CASSGTSGVPEQYF. The DNA for the CDR3 is TGTGCCAGCAGTGGGACTAGCGGAGTCCCTGAGCAGTACTTC.

The chain couples TRBV27 to TRBJ1-1; D is uncertain. The CDR3 is made up of 12 amino acids. Germline V gene sequence: CDR1 MNHEY, CDR2 SMNVEV (reference sequence). The V end was cut by 6 bases, the J end by 3 bases, with 8 bases between. The DNA of the CDR3 is TGTGCCAGCAGCCGCAGAGACACTGAAGCTTTCTTT. Translation: CASSRRDTEAFF.

J is TRBJ1-2 and V is TRBV6-1; 9 positions agree with TRBD1. The junction had 4 bases not matched to a gene; V was cut back by 1 base and J by 4 bases. In germline, CDR1 is MNHNS, CDR2 SASEGT. The CDR3 runs to 15 residues. CDR3 protein: CASSEEGTGIYGYTF. CDR3 bases: TGTGCCAGCAGTGAAGAAGGGACAGGGATCTATGGCTACACCTTC.

This clone was detected only once. The genes are TRBV5-5 and TRBJ2-5, with 10 positions matching TRBD2. The V gene end was trimmed by 0 bases and the J gene end by 5 bases; junction bases not matched to a gene: 10. CDR3 length: 17 residues. CDR1 SGHKS and CDR2 YYEKEE come from the germline V gene (reference sequence). As DNA, the CDR3 is TGTGCCAGCAGCTTGGTCGGTCGGCCTAGCGGGAGTGAGACCCAGTACTTC. It yields the protein CASSLVGRPSGSETQYF. The complete variable domain, with remaining parts taken from reference TRBV5-5 and TRBJ2-5, reads DAGVTQSPTHLIKTRGQQVTLRCSPISGHKSVSWYQQVLGQGPQFIFQYYEKEERGRGNFPDRFSARQFPNYSSELNVNALLLGDSALYLCASSLVGRPSGSETQYFGPGTRLLVL.

This clone came up once. The chain recombines TRBV29-1 with TRBJ2-7; D possibly matches TRBD1 or TRBD2 (5 bases each). The V end lost 6 bases, the J end lost 3 bases, and 18 bases lay between the germline ends. The CDR3 has 14 residues. CDR1 is SQVTM, CDR2 ANQGSEA, per germline. The CDR3: CSVITPGAHYEQYF. CDR3 sequence (DNA): TGCAGCGTAATAACGCCCGGGGCCCACTACGAGCAGTACTTC.